This T cell receptor (beta chain) was obtained from a study of TIL therapy for anti-PD-1-resistant metastatic lung cancer. Germline-derived CDR1 and CDR2 are LGHDT and YNNKEL (reference sequence). V was clipped by 1 base and J by 0 bases, with 7 bases between them. The CDR3 contains 14 residues. Time point here: pre-treatment sample, taken before nivolumab and TIL therapy. Sequencing used immunoSEQ v3. The data were produced by immunoSEQ multiplex PCR, yet TCRdb's version contains in-frame clones alone and is incomplete. The sample contains roughly 60,000 clones, more than 75% of which appear only once. Worth noting for this clone: Its antigen is as yet unknown.

Findings and caveats of the study: The cohort had more treatment-naive, never-smoker and oncogene-addicted patients than typical.

The chain uses TRBV3-1 (or the pseudogene TRBV3-2) and TRBJ2-7; D is unclear. The source is a person between 25 and 79 years old with non-small cell lung cancer. The material was blood, obtained at baseline. The CDR3 nucleotides read TGTGCCAGCAGCCAAGCCGTTAGCTCCTACGAGCAGTACTTC. Its translation is CASSQAVSSYEQYF.